Below, 30 T cell receptor beta chains from the same sample are listed, as sequenced in a study of blood T cells in healthy people across ages. It was with a sample-barcoded 5' primer and a J-beta primer mix that a second PCR of about 6 to 12 cycles was run. TCRdb called the 5' RACE reads again in MiXCR, with one record for every CDR3 protein. The sample shows roughly 1,500,000 distinct CDR3 sequences, about 31% of them seen only once. The specimen sequenced was blood. These receptors came from a woman aged 30 to 39 in good health.

Notes on this clonotype: A read error is likely, as this CDR3 ends without the conserved phenylalanine or tryptophan. This chain joins TRBV29-1 and TRBJ2-1, with 7 bases lining up with TRBD2. V lost 4 bases and J lost 10; bases outside the gene matches: 19. Germline-derived CDR1 and CDR2 are SQVTM and ANQGSEA. The CDR3 loop spans 16 amino acids. The CDR3 region is CSVVSLGSLSGAEQFS. Here the CDR3 DNA reads TGCAGCGTTGTCTCCTTGGGCAGCTTAAGCGGGGCAGAGCAGTTCTCC.

The chain couples TRBV20-1 to TRBJ2-3; 9 bases line up with TRBD2. Trimming at V came to 5 bases and at J to 10 bases, leaving 19 bases not matched to a gene. The CDR3 is 16 amino acids. The germline V gene encodes CDR1 DFQATT and CDR2 SNEGSKA (reference sequence). This chain's CDR3 is CSAGTGTSRGKGAQYF. The CDR3 DNA sequence: TGCAGTGCTGGAACCGGGACTAGCAGGGGAAAAGGTGCGCAGTATTTT.

V and J are TRBV15 and TRBJ2-7; possible D gene TRBD2, 5 bases. Germline values: CDR1 LNHNV, CDR2 YYDKDF (reference sequence). The CDR3 has 16 amino acids. V lost 5 bases, J lost 0 bases, and 17 bases lay in between. CDR3 amino acids: CATSGYPSGISYEQYF. CDR3 nucleotides: TGTGCCACCAGCGGGTACCCCTCGGGGATCTCCTACGAGCAGTACTTC.

This clonotype was detected a few times. The J gene is TRBJ2-7, the V gene TRBV27; D is ambiguous. The germline CDR1 and CDR2 sequences are MNHEY and SMNVEV (reference sequence). V lost 1 base and J lost 2, with 9 bases in between. The CDR3 loop spans 14 amino acids. CDR3 coding DNA: TGTGCCAGCAGTTTATGGTCTGGGGCCTACGAGCAGTACTTC. Protein product: CASSLWSGAYEQYF.

The chain has TRBV5-1 and TRBJ2-7; no clear D gene. The germline gives CDR1 SGHRS, CDR2 YFSETQ. Trimming shortened V by 5 bases and J by 4 bases, and 19 bases separated the two germline ends. This CDR3 is 15 amino acids long. CDR3: CASSPRASELYEQYF. DNA for the CDR3: TGCGCCAGCAGTCCCCGGGCCTCGGAGTTATACGAGCAGTACTTC.

This clonotype was picked up a small number of times. The rearrangement links TRBV9 to TRBJ1-1; D possibly corresponds to TRBD1 (5 bases). V was trimmed by 7 bases and J by 2 bases, leaving 12 bases between them. The CDR3 is 13 amino acids. CDR1 is SGDLS and CDR2 is YYNGEE in the germline V gene. In DNA, the CDR3 is TGTGCCAGCGGGAGACAGCGAAACACTGAAGCTTTCTTT. Its protein is CASGRQRNTEAFF.

The sample holds a few counts of this clonotype. The rearrangement links TRBV7-9 to TRBJ2-3; 7 bases line up with TRBD2. Trimming cost V 5 bases and J 2 bases; bases outside gene matches: 10. In germline, CDR1 is SEHNR, CDR2 FQNEAQ (reference sequence). The CDR3 has 16 residues. CDR3 sequence: CASSMTSPRNTDTQYF. CDR3 coding DNA: TGTGCCAGCAGCATGACTAGCCCCAGGAACACAGATACGCAGTATTTT. Variable domain in full (rest from reference TRBV7-9 and TRBJ2-3): DTGVSQNPRHKITKRGQNVTFRCDPISEHNRLYWYRQTLGQGPEFLTYFQNEAQLEKSRLLSDRFSAERPKGSFSTLEIQRTEQGDSAMYLCASSMTSPRNTDTQYFGPGTRLTVL.

This clonotype was seen repeatedly, ten times or more. The genes are TRBV5-1 and TRBJ2-7; D is tentatively TRBD1 or TRBD2 (5 bases each). The V end lost 5 bases, the J end lost 5 bases, and 17 bases lay between the germline ends. CDR3 size: 14 residues. Germline CDR1 SGHRS, CDR2 YFSETQ. CDR3 residues: CASRGDPTLDEQYF. The CDR3, as DNA: TGCGCCAGCAGGGGGGACCCCACGTTGGACGAGCAGTACTTC.

In regard to this clonotype: One end of the junction does not line up with germline, which may come from a read error. V and J are TRBV2 and TRBJ2-7, with TRBD1 identical over 8 bases. The CDR3 loop spans 15 amino acids. Germline CDR1 and CDR2: SNHLY and FYNNEI. CDR3 coding DNA: TGTGCCAGCAGTGAAGTGTGGACAGGGAAATACGAACAGTACTTC. Amino acid sequence: CASSEVWTGKYEQYF.

The gene calls are TRBV2 and TRBJ2-1; TRBD2 aligns across 14 bases. The CDR3 length is 19 residues. V trimming: 6 bases; J trimming: 5 bases; junction bases outside the gene matches: 15. Germline lookup yields CDR1 SNHLY and CDR2 FYNNEI. CDR3 DNA sequence: TGTGCCAGCAGATCCCGACTAGCGGGAGGGCCAGGGTTGCACAATGAGCAGTTCTTC. It yields the protein CASRSRLAGGPGLHNEQFF.

This CDR3 reads CASSLVVANDYEQYF. As DNA, the CDR3 is TGTGCCAGCAGCTTAGTTGTGGCCAATGACTACGAGCAGTACTTC. This chain connects TRBV7-2 to TRBJ2-7, with D hard to call. The germline gives CDR1 SGHTA, CDR2 FQGNSA. V lost 1 base, J lost 3 bases, and 13 bases lay in between. This CDR3 contains 15 residues.

This clonotype was recorded a few times. V is TRBV19 and J is TRBJ1-1; D is ambiguous. CDR1 is LNHDA and CDR2 is SQIVND in the germline V gene (reference sequence). This CDR3 is built from 13 residues. Trimming took off 3 bases at V and 1 base at J, with 6 bases between the two ends. As DNA, the CDR3 is TGTGCCAGTAGTATTGGCGGGAACACTGAAGCTTTCTTT. As protein: CASSIGGNTEAFF.

The sample holds many counts of this clonotype. One end of the junction fails to match germline, which may point to a read error. The chain has TRBV12-3 or TRBV12-4 and TRBJ1-5; no clear D. The CDR3 runs 15 residues. CDR3: CASSLDGRGNQPQHF. The CDR3 nucleotides read TGTGCCAGCAGCTTAGACGGCAGAGGCAATCAGCCCCAGCATTTT.

This clonotype has only a few counts. This chain connects TRBV6-2 or TRBV6-3 to TRBJ1-6; 8 nucleotides match TRBD1. This CDR3 has 16 amino acids. Unmatched junction bases numbered 8, after V lost 0 bases and J lost 10 bases. Germline V lookup: CDR1 MNHEY, CDR2 SVGEGT. Here the CDR3 reads CASSYSMAGGRSPLHF. In DNA, the CDR3 is TGTGCCAGCAGTTACTCGATGGCAGGGGGCAGGTCACCCCTCCACTTT.

This chain uses TRBV21-1 with TRBJ2-1; the D call of TRBD1 is as the table states it, not checked on the DNA. TRBV21-1 is shown as a pseudogene. CDR3 length: 21 amino acids. In nucleotides, the CDR3 is TGTGCCAGCACCAAGCTTTCCCCTCCGGGACCTAAAGACACCCCTTACAATGAGCAGTTCTTC. Its protein is CASTKLSPPGPKDTPYNEQFF.

The chain is built from TRBV9 and TRBJ2-7; 8 nucleotides line up with TRBD1. This CDR3 contains 14 residues. V was clipped by 3 bases and J by 3 bases; unmatched bases: 5. Germline CDR1 and CDR2: SGDLS and YYNGEE. CDR3 sequence reads: CASSGTGGGYEQYF. The CDR3 DNA follows: TGTGCCAGCAGCGGAACAGGGGGAGGCTACGAGCAGTACTTC. The complete variable domain, with remaining parts taken from reference TRBV9 and TRBJ2-7, reads DSGVTQTPKHLITATGQRVTLRCSPRSGDLSVYWYQQSLDQGLQFLIQYYNGEERAKGNILERFSAQQFPDLHSELNLSSLELGDSALYFCASSGTGGGYEQYFGPGTRLTVT.

This clonotype turned up a few times. The chain combines TRBV20-1 with TRBJ1-6, with a tentative D call TRBD1 (6 bases). Germline loops: CDR1 DFQATT, CDR2 SNEGSKA (reference sequence). The CDR3 extends over 14 amino acids. Trimming cost V 5 bases and J 4 bases, with 12 bases left between them. The CDR3 region is CSAGTRGYNSPLHF. The CDR3 coding sequence is TGCAGTGCTGGCACCAGGGGATATAATTCACCCCTCCACTTT.

V gene TRBV7-9 combines with J gene TRBJ2-7; D not resolved. The germline V gene encodes CDR1 SEHNR and CDR2 FQNEAQ (reference sequence). The CDR3 is 14 amino acids. Deletions cut 1 base from V and 0 bases from J, with 7 bases between. The CDR3 DNA reads as TGTGCCAGCAGCTTAGATGCAGGCTCCTACGAGCAGTACTTC. Its protein is CASSLDAGSYEQYF.

V is TRBV13 and J is TRBJ2-3; 8 bases are a match to TRBD1. Trimming took 7 bases from V and 0 from J; bases not matched to a gene: 6. Germline V gene sequence: CDR1 PRHDT, CDR2 FYEKMQ (reference sequence). There are 15 residues in the CDR3. The CDR3 DNA sequence: TGTGCCAGCACCGAGACAGGGGTCAGCACAGATACGCAGTATTTT. Its protein is CASTETGVSTDTQYF.

The rearrangement uses TRBV20-1 and TRBJ1-4; 7 bases fit TRBD1. The CDR3 spans 13 residues. J was trimmed by 4 bases and V by 2 bases; bases with no gene match: 1. Germline V lookup: CDR1 DFQATT, CDR2 SNEGSKA (reference sequence). CDR3 sequence: CSARQGGNEKLFF. The CDR3 DNA is TGCAGTGCTAGACAGGGGGGTAATGAAAAACTGTTTTTT.

Points on this clonotype: This may be a read error: a much more frequent sequence differs by one nucleotide. The chain uses TRBV4-1 and TRBJ2-7; D possibly matches TRBD1 or TRBD2 (6 bases each). Trimming took off 1 base at V and 2 bases at J, with 12 bases between the two ends. CDR1 is MGHRA, CDR2 YSYEKL, per germline. The length of the CDR3 is 15 residues. CDR3 region: CASSQAARGAYEQYF. CDR3 DNA: TGCGCCAGCAGCCAAGCGGCTAGGGGGGCCTACGAGCAGTACTTC.

The chain couples TRBV7-2 to TRBJ2-5, with 8 bases aligning to TRBD2. The end of the DNA fits TRBJ2-7 better, so the J call may be wrong. CDR3 length: 14 amino acids. Germline V gene sequence: CDR1 SGHTA, CDR2 FQGNSA. CDR3 sequence (DNA): TGTGCCAGCAGCTACCGGACTAGCACGGACGAGCAGTACTTC. Encoded protein: CASSYRTSTDEQYF.

The V gene is TRBV13, the J gene TRBJ2-5; D is unclear. The J call could be wrong; TRBJ2-7 is a better fit for the DNA end. The germline V gene encodes CDR1 PRHDT and CDR2 FYEKMQ (reference sequence). CDR3 length: 14 residues. CDR3 residues: CASSLGIPGYEQYF. CDR3 coding DNA: TGTGCCAGCAGCTTGGGGATTCCTGGGTACGAGCAGTACTTC.

J is TRBJ2-7 and V is TRBV29-1; D uncertain. V was clipped by 6 bases and J by 5 bases, with 11 bases between them. Germline assignment: CDR1 SQVTM and CDR2 ANQGSEA. The length of the CDR3 is 11 residues. The CDR3 coding sequence is TGCAGCGTGTTAACGGCCGACGAGCAGTACTTC. Translating it yields CSVLTADEQYF.

On this clonotype: Germline is not matched at one junction end, which may reflect a read error. V usage is TRBV12-3 or TRBV12-4 and J usage is TRBJ2-3; 7 bases line up with TRBD2. There are 15 residues in the CDR3. In nucleotides, the CDR3 is TGTGCCAGCAGTTTCGGGCGGGGGAGCACAGATGCGCAGTATTTT. Its translation is CASSFGRGSTDAQYF.

V is TRBV7-2 and J is TRBJ1-2, with D unresolved. Germline CDR1 and CDR2: SGHTA and FQGNSA. The V and J ends lost 0 bases and 8 bases respectively, with 13 bases between them. The CDR3 sequence is 14 residues long. CDR3 in amino acids: CASSLAPASGGYTF. The DNA of the CDR3 is TGTGCCAGCAGCTTAGCACCGGCTTCAGGCGGCTACACCTTC. Variable domain in full (rest from reference TRBV7-2 and TRBJ1-2): GAGVSQSPSNKVTEKGKDVELRCDPISGHTALYWYRQSLGQGLEFLIYFQGNSAPDKSGLPSDRFSAERTGGSVSTLTIQRTQQEDSAVYLCASSLAPASGGYTFGSGTRLTVV.

The chain recombines TRBV7-2 with TRBJ1-2; D gene ambiguous. Germline V gives CDR1 SGHTA, CDR2 FQGNSA. The CDR3 length is 12 residues. Trimming shortened V by 5 bases and J by 8 bases, and 12 bases separated the two germline ends. CDR3 coding DNA: TGTGCCAGCAGCCTCCTCGAGGAAGGCTACACCTTC. Translating it yields CASSLLEEGYTF.

This rearrangement joins TRBV30 to TRBJ2-1, with D perhaps TRBD1 or TRBD2 (5 bases each). The CDR3 consists of 16 residues. Trimming cost V 2 bases and J 6 bases, with 20 bases left between them. Germline CDR1 is GTSNPN and CDR2 is SVGIG (reference sequence). The CDR3 DNA reads TGTGCCTGGAGTCCCCTACGAGGGGAGTTGGTCAATGAGCAGTTCTTC. Translation gives CAWSPLRGELVNEQFF.

The CDR3 loop is CASSQNGGKLFF. In DNA form, the CDR3 reads TGCGCCAGCAGCCAGAATGGTGGAAAACTGTTTTTT. The chain employs TRBV4-1 and TRBJ1-4; D call uncertain. The CDR3 consists of 12 residues. Germline V gene sequence: CDR1 MGHRA, CDR2 YSYEKL. The V end was cut by 3 bases, the J end by 10 bases, with 9 bases between.

This clonotype was seen at least ten times. CDR3 DNA sequence: TGTGCCAGCAGTGGGACAGGATCCAATCAGCCCCAGCATTTT. Translation: CASSGTGSNQPQHF. The J gene is TRBJ1-5, the V gene TRBV9; 8 nucleotides match TRBD1. Germline CDR1 reads SGDLS; CDR2 reads YYNGEE. The length of the CDR3 is 14 residues. V lost 5 bases to trimming and J lost 3 bases; unmatched junction nucleotides: 4.